Below, 9 T cell receptor beta chains from the same sample are listed, as sequenced in a study of OX40 agonist ivuxolimab in advanced cancers. Method: immunoSEQ multiplex PCR; TCRdb's copy keeps in-frame clones and lacks some. Here the sample spans 65,000 to 90,000 clones, 85% to 90% being singletons. Sample: CD4+ or CD8+ T cells sorted from blood, taken in a trial of the OX40 agonist ivuxolimab. The source is an adult with an advanced solid tumor such as melanoma, head and neck, liver or kidney cancer.

The V and J genes are TRBV9 and TRBJ2-2; maybe TRBD2 (5 bases). CDR3 size: 16 residues. Germline V lookup: CDR1 SGDLS, CDR2 YYNGEE. Between the trimmed V and J ends, which lost 5 bases and 1 base, there was a span of 15 bases. In DNA, the CDR3 is TGTGCCAGCAGTGGTATTAGCGTCCTGAACACCGGGGAGCTGTTTTTT. Translating gives CASSGISVLNTGELFF. The full variable domain, in which reference TRBV9 and TRBJ2-2 provide the parts outside the CDR3, is DSGVTQTPKHLITATGQRVTLRCSPRSGDLSVYWYQQSLDQGLQFLIQYYNGEERAKGNILERFSAQQFPDLHSELNLSSLELGDSALYFCASSGISVLNTGELFFGEGSRLTVL.

This chain joins TRBV4-3 and TRBJ1-1; D remains unclear. The CDR3 is made up of 11 amino acids. V lost 4 bases to trimming and J lost 2 bases, with 2 bases between them. Germline V CDR1 and CDR2: LGHNA, YSLEER. The chain's CDR3 is CASSRNTEAFF. CDR3 coding DNA: TGCGCCAGCAGCCGAAACACTGAAGCTTTCTTT.

The V call is TRBV6-5, the J call TRBJ2-3; the D gene is possibly TRBD2 (6 bases). V lost 0 bases, J lost 6 bases, and 13 bases lay in between. Germline assignment: CDR1 MNHEY and CDR2 SVGAGI. The CDR3 totals 15 residues. CDR3 amino acids: CASSYSWPGEDTQYF. The CDR3 DNA reads as TGTGCCAGCAGTTACTCTTGGCCGGGGGAGGATACGCAGTATTTT.

The V gene is TRBV10-2, the J gene TRBJ2-2, with 12 positions matching TRBD2. The CDR3 extends over 15 amino acids. The V segment lost 6 bases and the J segment 5 bases; nucleotides outside the gene matches: 4. Germline V gives CDR1 WSHSY, CDR2 SAAADI. The CDR3 region has the DNA TGCGCCAGCAGCGTTACTAGCGGGGGGACCGGGGAGCTGTTTTTT. Amino acid sequence: CASSVTSGGTGELFF.

The rearrangement uses TRBV5-1 and TRBJ1-1, with 7 nucleotides matching TRBD1. The germline V gene encodes CDR1 SGHRS and CDR2 YFSETQ. CDR3 size: 15 residues. V lost 5 bases and J lost 3; bases outside the gene matches: 10. In DNA form, the CDR3 reads TGCGCCAGCAGAACAGGGGATCCCTTGGACACTGAAGCTTTCTTT. It encodes CASRTGDPLDTEAFF.

The chain employs TRBV27 and TRBJ2-1; D is unresolved. The CDR3 runs to 15 residues. Trimming removed 4 bases at V and 8 bases at J, with 18 bases between. Germline V gene data show CDR1 as MNHEY and CDR2 as SMNVEV (reference sequence). CDR3 bases: TGTGCCAGCAGTTCCCCTCCCCTTGGTGCGGATGAGCAGTTCTTC. It yields the protein CASSSPPLGADEQFF.

The gene calls are TRBV7-6 and TRBJ2-7; D gene uncertain. This CDR3 is 14 amino acids long. Germline V gene lookup returns CDR1 SGHVS and CDR2 FNYEAQ. V was pared by 3 bases and J by 0 bases, with 9 bases between. This CDR3 is CASSFLGSSYEQYF. CDR3 nucleotides: TGTGCCAGCAGCTTTTTGGGCAGCTCCTACGAGCAGTACTTC.

J is TRBJ2-7 and V is TRBV15; 7 bases fit TRBD1. This CDR3 is built from 15 residues. Germline V lookup: CDR1 LNHNV, CDR2 YYDKDF (reference sequence). V trimming: 5 bases; J trimming: 0 bases; junction bases outside the gene matches: 7. The DNA of the CDR3 is TGTGCCACCAGCTCCCCCGGACAGGCCTCCTACGAGCAGTACTTC. Translation gives CATSSPGQASYEQYF. Full variable domain (remainder filled in from reference TRBV15 and TRBJ2-7): DAMVIQNPRYQVTQFGKPVTLSCSQTLNHNVMYWYQQKSSQAPKLLFHYYDKDFNNEADTPDNFQSRRPNTSFCFLDIRSPGLGDTAMYLCATSSPGQASYEQYFGPGTRLTVT.

The chain links TRBV6-5 to TRBJ2-7; perhaps TRBD2 as D (5 bases). Germline V gene lookup returns CDR1 MNHEY and CDR2 SVGAGI. Trimming cost V 6 bases and J 3 bases, with 9 bases left between them. The CDR3 contains 12 residues. This CDR3 is CASSSRGYEQYF. As DNA, the CDR3 is TGTGCCAGCAGCTCCCGGGGCTACGAGCAGTACTTC.